This T cell receptor beta chain comes out of a study of technical replicates of blood from several donors. This CDR3 comprises 13 residues. Germline CDR1 is MNHEY and CDR2 is SVGAGI. Trimming left V 5 bases short and J 2 bases short, with 9 bases between. Assay used: immunoSEQ multiplex PCR; TCRdb lists only in-frame clones, some missing. The data show over 80,000 clones, 90% to 97% seen once. Sequencing was performed on T cells isolated from PBMCs. J is TRBJ1-2 and V is TRBV6-5; D is possibly TRBD1 (5 bases). This receptor was identified in a human donor in good health. CDR3 coding DNA: TGTGCCAGCAGTCCTCCAGGGAACTATGGCTACACCTTC. Protein sequence: CASSPPGNYGYTF.